This TCR beta chain derives from a study of immune evolution from preneoplasia to lung adenocarcinoma. Germline assignment: CDR1 SNHLY and CDR2 FYNNEI. The length of the CDR3 is 12 residues. Trimming pared 3 bases from V and 6 bases from J, leaving 9 bases between. TCRdb's copy holds only in-frame clones and misses some; the assay was immunoSEQ multiplex PCR. The profile covers a few thousand clones, with roughly 40% appearing a single time and 19% taken by the ten largest. As concerns this clone: Its specificity is unknown.

Study-level results: Normal lung had highest clonality; later lesions appeared denser, more diverse.

Resections took place in Japan or China from the mid-2010s to the late 2010s. H&E slides confirmed each diagnosis, reviewed by two pathologists independently. The sequence was collected from a person aged 55 to 79 with lung adenocarcinoma. The chain has TRBV2 and TRBJ2-7, with a tentative D call TRBD1 (6 bases). Sequenced input: FFPE adjacent normal lung tissue. The CDR3 DNA reads TGTGCCAGCAGTGATTGGGGGCGCGAGCAGTACTTC. The encoded protein is CASSDWGREQYF.